This T cell receptor (beta chain) originates from a study of CD8 T cells in Susac syndrome. There are 16 residues in the CDR3. Germline V gene sequence: CDR1 SGHRS, CDR2 YFSETQ. The trim removed 3 bases at V and 7 bases at J, leaving 6 bases unmatched. On this clonotype: Its matching antigen is unknown.

Study-level results: It was acknowledged in the study that its TCR sequencing and HLA analysis involved a relatively small number of individuals.

Random hexamers primed reverse transcription of about 0.5 to 1 ug RNA. An immunoSEQ multiplex PCR amplified TCR beta CDR3 over 54 Vbeta and 13 Jbeta. MiXCR, run by TCRdb on the immunoSEQ multiplex PCR reads, gives a single entry per CDR3 protein. The data show 120,000 or so distinct CDR3 sequences, with approximately 93% seen just once and 0.093% held by the top ten. From blood CD8+ and CD4+ T cells, TCR beta sequences were generated. Sequenced sample: CD4+ T cells from PBMCs. The V call is TRBV5-1, the J call TRBJ2-1; 14 bases are shared with TRBD2. This TCR was recovered from a human donor with multiple sclerosis. CDR3 bases: TGCGCCAGCAGCTCCGGGACTAGCGGGGGATTTAATGAGCAGTTCTTC. It codes for CASSSGTSGGFNEQFF.